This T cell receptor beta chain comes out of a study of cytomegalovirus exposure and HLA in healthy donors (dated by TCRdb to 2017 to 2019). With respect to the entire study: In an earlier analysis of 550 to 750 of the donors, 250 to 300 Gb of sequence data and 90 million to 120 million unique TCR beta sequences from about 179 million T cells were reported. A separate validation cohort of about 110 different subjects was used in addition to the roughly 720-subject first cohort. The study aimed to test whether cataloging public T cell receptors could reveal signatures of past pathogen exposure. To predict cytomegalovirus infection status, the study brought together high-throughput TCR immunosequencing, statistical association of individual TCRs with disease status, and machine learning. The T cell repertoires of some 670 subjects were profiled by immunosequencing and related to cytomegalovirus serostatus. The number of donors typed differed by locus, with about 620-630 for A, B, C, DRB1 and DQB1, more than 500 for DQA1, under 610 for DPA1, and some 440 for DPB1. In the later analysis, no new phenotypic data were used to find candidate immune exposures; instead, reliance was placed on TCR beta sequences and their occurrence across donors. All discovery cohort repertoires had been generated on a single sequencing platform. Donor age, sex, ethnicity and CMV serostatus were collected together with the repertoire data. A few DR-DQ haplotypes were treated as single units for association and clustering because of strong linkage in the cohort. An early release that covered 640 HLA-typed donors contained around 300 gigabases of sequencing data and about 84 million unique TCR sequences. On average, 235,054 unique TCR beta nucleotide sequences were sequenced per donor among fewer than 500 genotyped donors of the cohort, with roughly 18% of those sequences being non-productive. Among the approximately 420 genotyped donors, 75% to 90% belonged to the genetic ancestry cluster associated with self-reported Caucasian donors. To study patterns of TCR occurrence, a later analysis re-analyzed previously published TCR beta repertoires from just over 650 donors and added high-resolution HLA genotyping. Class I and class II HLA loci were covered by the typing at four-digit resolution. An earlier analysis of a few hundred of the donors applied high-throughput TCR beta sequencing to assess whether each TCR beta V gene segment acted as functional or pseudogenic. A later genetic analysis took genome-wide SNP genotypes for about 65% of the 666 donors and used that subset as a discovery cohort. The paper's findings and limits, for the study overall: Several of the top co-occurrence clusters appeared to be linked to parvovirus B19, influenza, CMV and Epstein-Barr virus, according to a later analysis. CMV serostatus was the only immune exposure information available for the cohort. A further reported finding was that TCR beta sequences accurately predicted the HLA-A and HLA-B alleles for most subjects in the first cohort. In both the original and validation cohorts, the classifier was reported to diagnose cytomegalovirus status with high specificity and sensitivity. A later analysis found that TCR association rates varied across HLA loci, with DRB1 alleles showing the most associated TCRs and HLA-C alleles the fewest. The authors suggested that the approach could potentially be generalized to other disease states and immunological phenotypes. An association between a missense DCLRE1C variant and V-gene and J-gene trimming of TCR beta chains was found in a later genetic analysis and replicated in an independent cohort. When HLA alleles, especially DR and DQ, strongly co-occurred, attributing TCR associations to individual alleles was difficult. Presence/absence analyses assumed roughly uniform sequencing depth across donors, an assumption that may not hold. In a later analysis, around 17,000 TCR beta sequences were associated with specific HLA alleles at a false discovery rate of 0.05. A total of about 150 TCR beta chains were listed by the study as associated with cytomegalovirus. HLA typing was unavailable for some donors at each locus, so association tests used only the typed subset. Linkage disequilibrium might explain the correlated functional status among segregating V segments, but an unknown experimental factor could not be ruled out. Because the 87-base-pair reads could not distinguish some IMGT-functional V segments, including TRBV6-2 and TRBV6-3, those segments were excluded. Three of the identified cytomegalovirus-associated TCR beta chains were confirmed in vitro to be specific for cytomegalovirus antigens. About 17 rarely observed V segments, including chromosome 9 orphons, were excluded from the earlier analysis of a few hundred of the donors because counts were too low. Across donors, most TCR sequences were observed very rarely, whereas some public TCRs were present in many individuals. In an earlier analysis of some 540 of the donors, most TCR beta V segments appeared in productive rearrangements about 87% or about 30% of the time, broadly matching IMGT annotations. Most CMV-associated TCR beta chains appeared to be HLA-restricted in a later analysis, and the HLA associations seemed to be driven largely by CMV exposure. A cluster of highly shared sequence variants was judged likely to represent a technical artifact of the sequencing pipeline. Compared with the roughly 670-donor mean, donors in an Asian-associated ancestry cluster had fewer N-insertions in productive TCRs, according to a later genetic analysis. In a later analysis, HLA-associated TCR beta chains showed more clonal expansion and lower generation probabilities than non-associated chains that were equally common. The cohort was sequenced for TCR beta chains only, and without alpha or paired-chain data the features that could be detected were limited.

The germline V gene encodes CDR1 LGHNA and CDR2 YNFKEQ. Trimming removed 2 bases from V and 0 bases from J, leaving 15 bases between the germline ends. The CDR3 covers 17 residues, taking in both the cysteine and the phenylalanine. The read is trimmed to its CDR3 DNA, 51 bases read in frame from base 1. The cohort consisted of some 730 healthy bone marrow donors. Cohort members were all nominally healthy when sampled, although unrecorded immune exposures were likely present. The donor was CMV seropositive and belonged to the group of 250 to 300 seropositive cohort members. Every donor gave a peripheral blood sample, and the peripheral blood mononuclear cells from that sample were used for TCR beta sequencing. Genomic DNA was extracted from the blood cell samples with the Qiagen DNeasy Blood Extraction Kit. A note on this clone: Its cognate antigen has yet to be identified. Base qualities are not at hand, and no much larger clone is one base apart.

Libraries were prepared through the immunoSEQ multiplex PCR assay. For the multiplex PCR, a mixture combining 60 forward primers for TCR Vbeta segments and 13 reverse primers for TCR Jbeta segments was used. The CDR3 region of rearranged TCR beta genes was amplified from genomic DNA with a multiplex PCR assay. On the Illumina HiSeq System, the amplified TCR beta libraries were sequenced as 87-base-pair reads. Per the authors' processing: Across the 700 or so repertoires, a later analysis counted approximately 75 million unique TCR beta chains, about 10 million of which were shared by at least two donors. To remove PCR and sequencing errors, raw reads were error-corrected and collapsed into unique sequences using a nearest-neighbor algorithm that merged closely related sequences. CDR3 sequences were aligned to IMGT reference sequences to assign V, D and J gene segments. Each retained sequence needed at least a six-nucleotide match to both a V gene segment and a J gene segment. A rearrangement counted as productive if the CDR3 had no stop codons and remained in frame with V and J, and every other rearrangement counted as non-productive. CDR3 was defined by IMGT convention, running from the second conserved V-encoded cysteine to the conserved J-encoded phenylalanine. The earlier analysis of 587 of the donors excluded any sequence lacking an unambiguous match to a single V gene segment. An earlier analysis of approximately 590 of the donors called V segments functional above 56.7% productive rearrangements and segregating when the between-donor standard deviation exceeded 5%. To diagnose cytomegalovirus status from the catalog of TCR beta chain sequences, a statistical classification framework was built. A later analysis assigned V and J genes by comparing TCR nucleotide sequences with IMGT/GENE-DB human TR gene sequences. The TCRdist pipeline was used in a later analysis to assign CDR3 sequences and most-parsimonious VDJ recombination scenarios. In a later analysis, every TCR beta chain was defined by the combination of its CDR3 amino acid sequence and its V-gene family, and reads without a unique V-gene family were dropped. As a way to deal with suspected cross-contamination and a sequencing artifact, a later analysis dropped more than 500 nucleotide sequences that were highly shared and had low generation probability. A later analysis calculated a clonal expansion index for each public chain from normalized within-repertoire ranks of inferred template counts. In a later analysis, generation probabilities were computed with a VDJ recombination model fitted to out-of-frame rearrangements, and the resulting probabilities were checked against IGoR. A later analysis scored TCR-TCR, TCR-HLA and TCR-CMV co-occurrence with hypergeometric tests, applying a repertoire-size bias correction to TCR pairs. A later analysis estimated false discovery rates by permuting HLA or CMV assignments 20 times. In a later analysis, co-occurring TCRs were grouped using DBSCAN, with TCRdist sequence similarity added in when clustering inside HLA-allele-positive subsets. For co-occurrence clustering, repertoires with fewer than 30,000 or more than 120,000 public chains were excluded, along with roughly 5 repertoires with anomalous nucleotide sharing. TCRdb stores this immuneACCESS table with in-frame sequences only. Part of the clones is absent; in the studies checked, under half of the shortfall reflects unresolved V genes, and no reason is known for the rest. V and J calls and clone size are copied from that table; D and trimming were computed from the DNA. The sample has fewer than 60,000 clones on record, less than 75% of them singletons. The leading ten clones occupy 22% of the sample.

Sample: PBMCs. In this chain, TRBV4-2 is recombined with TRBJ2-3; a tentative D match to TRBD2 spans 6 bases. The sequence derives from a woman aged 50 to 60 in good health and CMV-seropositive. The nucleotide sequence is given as TGTGCCAGCAGCCAACTTGATAGCGGCTCTAGCACAGATACGCAGTATTTT. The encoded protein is CASSQLDSGSSTDTQYF.